The 16 T cell receptor beta chains in this list originate from one sample, sequenced in a study of blood T cell repertoires in COVID-19. Sequencing was performed with immunoSEQ multiplex PCR; in TCRdb, only in-frame clones are kept and a portion is missing. The data show about 190,000 clones, approximately 85% seen once. Specimen: peripheral blood. Receptors originate from a woman aged 80 or over with acute or convalescent COVID-19.

The chain employs TRBV5-1 and TRBJ2-5; TRBD2 aligns across 12 bases. Germline V gives CDR1 SGHRS, CDR2 YFSETQ. This CDR3 spans 15 amino acids. Trimming removed 0 bases from V and 5 bases from J; junction bases left unmatched: 2. The CDR3 region is CASSLDGLAGETQYF. The CDR3 DNA reads as TGCGCCAGCAGCTTGGATGGACTAGCGGGGGAGACCCAGTACTTC.

The J gene is TRBJ1-1, the V gene TRBV6-4; D remains unclear. CDR1 and CDR2 (germline): MRHNA, SNTAGT. Between the trimmed V and J ends, which lost 3 bases and 4 bases, there was a span of 12 bases. CDR3 length: 14 residues. CDR3 in DNA: TGTGCCAGCAGTGAGAGTTGGCAGGTCACTGAAGCTTTCTTT. Protein product: CASSESWQVTEAFF.

The rearrangement joins TRBV11-2 to TRBJ2-2, with TRBD2 matching 8 bases. Trimming at V came to 5 bases and at J to 0 bases, leaving 5 bases not matched to a gene. The CDR3 has 16 residues. Germline V gene sequence: CDR1 SGHAT, CDR2 FQNNGV. The CDR3 DNA reads as TGTGCCAGCAGCCCCACTAGCGGAACGAACACCGGGGAGCTGTTTTTT. It encodes CASSPTSGTNTGELFF. Filled out from reference TRBV11-2 and TRBJ2-2, the complete variable domain reads EAGVAQSPRYKIIEKRQSVAFWCNPISGHATLYWYQQILGQGPKLLIQFQNNGVVDDSQLPKDRFSAERLKGVDSTLKIQPAKLEDSAVYLCASSPTSGTNTGELFFGEGSRLTVL.

This chain's CDR3 is CASSQRGSNQPQHF. CDR3 bases: TGTGCCAGCAGCCAGCGGGGTAGCAATCAGCCCCAGCATTTT. This chain connects TRBV3-1 (or the pseudogene TRBV3-2) to TRBJ1-5, with unresolved D. Germline CDR1 and CDR2: LGHDT and YNNKEL (reference sequence). Between the trimmed V and J ends, which lost 3 bases and 0 bases, there was a span of 6 bases. This CDR3 has 14 amino acids.

The rearrangement links TRBV10-3 to TRBJ2-5; 7 bases agree with TRBD2. The CDR3 has 16 residues. The junction had 9 bases not matched to a gene; V was cut back by 4 bases and J by 1 base. The germline CDR1 and CDR2 sequences are ENHRY and SYGVKD. This CDR3 is CAISAAGADLQETQYF. In DNA, the CDR3 is TGTGCCATCAGTGCCGCGGGAGCCGACCTCCAAGAGACCCAGTACTTC.

This clone has more than one count but fewer than ten. The chain is built from TRBV5-1 and TRBJ2-7, with D possibly being TRBD2 (5 bases). V was pared by 4 bases and J by 1 base, with 15 bases between. The CDR3 is 15 amino acids. Looked up from germline, CDR1 is SGHRS and CDR2 is YFSETQ. The CDR3 DNA reads as TGCGCCAGCAGCCTTCAGCTATCGGGATCCTACGAGCAGTACTTC. It translates to CASSLQLSGSYEQYF.

The chain links TRBV11-1 to TRBJ2-2; D is uncertain. Trimming pared 1 base from V and 3 bases from J, leaving 12 bases between. The CDR3 totals 16 residues. Germline lookup yields CDR1 SGHAT and CDR2 FQDESV (reference sequence). CDR3 DNA sequence: TGTGCCAGCAGCTTAGTGAGTTATAGTTACACCGGGGAGCTGTTTTTT. Protein sequence: CASSLVSYSYTGELFF.

The gene calls are TRBV18 and TRBJ2-1; 7 bases line up with TRBD1. V shed 2 bases, J shed 5 bases, and the junction held 6 bases outside the gene matches. CDR3 size: 15 residues. Germline V gene sequence: CDR1 KGHSH, CDR2 LQKENI. The CDR3: CASSPRGQVDNEQFF. DNA for the CDR3: TGTGCCAGCTCACCAAGGGGGCAGGTGGACAATGAGCAGTTCTTC. The full variable domain, in which reference TRBV18 and TRBJ2-1 provide the parts outside the CDR3, is NAGVMQNPRHLVRRRGQEARLRCSPMKGHSHVYWYRQLPEEGLKFMVYLQKENIIDESGMPKERFSAEFPKEGPSILRIQQVVRGDSAAYFCASSPRGQVDNEQFFGPGTRLTVL.

This clone occurred once. One end of the junction varies from germline; a read error may be responsible. The rearrangement uses TRBV7-7 and TRBJ2-5, with 12 bases matching TRBD2. CDR3 length equals 16 residues. Looked up from germline, CDR1 is SSHAT and CDR2 is FNYEAQ (reference sequence). The CDR3 coding sequence is TGTGCTAGCAGCTCCTCTAGCGGGAGGGCCGTAGAGACCCAGTACTTC. Amino acids: CASSSSSGRAVETQYF.

DNA of the CDR3: TGTGCCAGCAGCTTACGCGGCGGAACCTACGAGCAGTACTTC. It translates to CASSLRGGTYEQYF. This chain joins TRBV11-2 and TRBJ2-7; D unresolved. Germline loops: CDR1 SGHAT, CDR2 FQNNGV. There are 14 residues in the CDR3. V gave up 2 bases and J gave up 2 bases, with 10 bases separating them.

The chain recombines TRBV19 with TRBJ2-1; 11 bases map to TRBD2. Germline CDR1 and CDR2: LNHDA and SQIVND (reference sequence). V dropped 3 bases and J dropped 5; count of bases not matched to a gene: 21. This CDR3 has 21 amino acids. The CDR3 DNA sequence: TGTGCCAGTAGTATTAGTTCTGGCGGGTCTAGCGGGAGGCCGCGTGACAATGAGCAGTTCTTC. This codes for CASSISSGGSSGRPRDNEQFF.

The chain has TRBV18 and TRBJ1-1; TRBD1 aligns across 7 bases. The CDR3 loop spans 13 amino acids. The germline CDR1 and CDR2 sequences are KGHSH and LQKENI. The ends lost 4 bases at V and 4 bases at J; junction bases unmatched: 3. Here the CDR3 DNA reads TGTGCCAGCTCACTCGCAGGGGGCACTGAAGCTTTCTTT. This gives the protein CASSLAGGTEAFF. The whole variable domain, remainder taken from reference TRBV18 and TRBJ1-1, is NAGVMQNPRHLVRRRGQEARLRCSPMKGHSHVYWYRQLPEEGLKFMVYLQKENIIDESGMPKERFSAEFPKEGPSILRIQQVVRGDSAAYFCASSLAGGTEAFFGQGTRLTVV.

Only one count was recorded for this clone. The rearrangement links TRBV28 to TRBJ1-3, with 7 bases aligning to TRBD1. From germline, CDR1 is MDHEN and CDR2 SYDVKM. The CDR3 sequence is 16 residues long. The junction had 5 bases not matched to a gene; V was cut back by 3 bases and J by 0 bases. Here the CDR3 DNA reads TGTGCCAGCAGTTTGGACAGGCTGATCTCTGGAAACACCATATATTTT. Its translation: CASSLDRLISGNTIYF.

The chain carries TRBV5-1 and TRBJ1-1, with D possibly TRBD1 on 5 matching bases. The CDR3 has 18 amino acids. V shed 0 bases and J shed 3 bases, with 21 bases lying between them. Germline values: CDR1 SGHRS, CDR2 YFSETQ. The CDR3 DNA is TGCGCCAGCAGCTTGGGGTACGCGGAGGGGTATTTCGACACTGAAGCTTTCTTT. The encoded protein is CASSLGYAEGYFDTEAFF.

The chain links TRBV27 to TRBJ1-2; 8 bases align to TRBD1. The CDR3 runs to 18 residues. After removal of 0 bases from V and 0 bases from J, the junction contained 9 bases not matched to a gene. Germline loops: CDR1 MNHEY, CDR2 SMNVEV (reference sequence). This chain's CDR3 is CASSLSGQGALANYGYTF. CDR3 sequence (DNA): TGTGCCAGCAGTTTATCCGGACAGGGAGCGCTTGCTAACTATGGCTACACCTTC.

CDR3: CSVEVYVNTEAFF. The CDR3 DNA is TGCAGCGTTGAAGTATATGTGAACACTGAAGCTTTCTTT. The V call is TRBV29-1, the J call TRBJ1-1, with no clear D. V lost 1 base to trimming and J lost 0 bases, with 6 bases between them. CDR3 length: 13 amino acids. The V gene's germline CDR1 is SQVTM and CDR2 ANQGSEA.